This TCR beta chain derives from a study of cytomegalovirus exposure and HLA in healthy donors. CDR1 KGHSH and CDR2 LQKENI come from the germline V gene. There are 15 residues in the CDR3. V was clipped by 3 bases and J by 5 bases; unmatched bases: 9. Use of 60 Vbeta and 13 Jbeta primers characterized the PCR. Sequenced by immunoSEQ multiplex PCR; TCRdb stores in-frame clones only, minus some. The table lists under 200,000 clones, about 70% of them singletons, with approximately 1.8% in the top ten. Nominally healthy donors were sampled, though unrecorded immune exposures were likely. Only one count was recorded for this clone.

This TCR was recovered from a woman in her thirties in good health and CMV-seronegative. The chain couples TRBV18 to TRBJ2-7, with 8 bases identical to TRBD2. Sequencing input: PBMCs. CDR3 sequence (DNA): TGTGCCAGCTCACCCTCCTCGGGGGGGCCTGACGAGCAGTACTTC. Translating gives CASSPSSGGPDEQYF. The full variable domain, in which reference TRBV18 and TRBJ2-7 provide the parts outside the CDR3, is NAGVMQNPRHLVRRRGQEARLRCSPMKGHSHVYWYRQLPEEGLKFMVYLQKENIIDESGMPKERFSAEFPKEGPSILRIQQVVRGDSAAYFCASSPSSGGPDEQYFGPGTRLTVT.